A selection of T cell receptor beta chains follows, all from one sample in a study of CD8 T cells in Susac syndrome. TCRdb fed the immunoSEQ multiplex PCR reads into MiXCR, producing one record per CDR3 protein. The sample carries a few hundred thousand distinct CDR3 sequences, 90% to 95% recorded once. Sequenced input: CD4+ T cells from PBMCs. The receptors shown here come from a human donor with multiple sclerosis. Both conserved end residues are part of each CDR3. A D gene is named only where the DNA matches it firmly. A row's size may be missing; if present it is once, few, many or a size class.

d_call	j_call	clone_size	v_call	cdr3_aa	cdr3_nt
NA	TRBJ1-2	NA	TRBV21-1	CASSKVGRAHYGYTF	TGTGCCAGCAGCAAAGTGGGCAGGGCGCACTATGGCTACACCTTC
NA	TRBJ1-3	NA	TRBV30	CAWSLQRNTIYF	TGTGCCTGGAGTCTTCAGCGAAACACCATATATTTT
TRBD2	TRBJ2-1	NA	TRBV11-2	CASSSRLANEQFF	TGTGCCAGCAGCTCCAGACTAGCCAATGAGCAGTTCTTC
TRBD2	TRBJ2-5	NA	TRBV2	CASSELVGGETQYF	TGTGCCAGCAGTGAATTGGTCGGGGGGGAGACCCAGTACTTC
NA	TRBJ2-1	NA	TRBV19	CASTSPGLHNEQFF	TGTGCCAGTACCTCCCCTGGACTCCACAATGAGCAGTTCTTC
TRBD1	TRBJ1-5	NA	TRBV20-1	CSADTGGGNQPQHF	TGCAGTGCGGATACAGGGGGCGGCAATCAGCCCCAGCATTTT
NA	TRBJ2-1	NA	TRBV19	CASSARDGVSYNEQFF	TGTGCCAGTAGTGCGAGGGATGGGGTTTCCTACAATGAGCAGTTCTTC
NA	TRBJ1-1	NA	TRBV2	CASSAGVAFF	TGTGCCAGCAGTGCGGGGGTGGCTTTCTTT
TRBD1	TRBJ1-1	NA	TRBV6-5	CASSNRGSTEAFF	TGTGCCAGCAGCAACAGGGGTAGCACTGAAGCTTTCTTT
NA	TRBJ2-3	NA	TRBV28	CASSLRADTQYF	TGTGCCAGCAGCCTCAGGGCAGATACGCAGTATTTT
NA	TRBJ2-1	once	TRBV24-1	CATSDDSVSYNEQFF	TGTGCCACCAGTGACGACAGCGTCTCCTACAATGAGCAGTTCTTC
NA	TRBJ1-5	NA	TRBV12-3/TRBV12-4	CASSPTGTSGPQHF	TGTGCCAGCAGCCCGACCGGGACGTCTGGTCCCCAGCATTTT
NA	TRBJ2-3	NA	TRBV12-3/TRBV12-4	CASSTADPDTQYF	TGTGCCAGCAGTACGGCAGACCCAGATACGCAGTATTTT
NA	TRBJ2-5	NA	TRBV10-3	CATRTDQGPQETQYF	TGTGCCACCCGAACTGATCAGGGTCCTCAAGAGACCCAGTACTTC
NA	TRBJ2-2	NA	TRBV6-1	CASRNIRATGELFF	TGTGCCAGCAGAAATATCAGGGCTACCGGGGAGCTGTTTTTT
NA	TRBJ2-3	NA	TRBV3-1	CAGSYTDTQYF	TGTGCCGGCAGCTATACAGATACGCAGTATTTT
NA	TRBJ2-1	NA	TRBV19	CASSIGAHNEQFF	TGTGCCAGTAGTATCGGGGCGCACAATGAGCAGTTCTTC
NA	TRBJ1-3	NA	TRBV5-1	CASSGEGGNTIYF	TGCGCCAGCAGCGGGGAAGGTGGAAACACCATATATTTT
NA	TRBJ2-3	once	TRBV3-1	CASSQDADTQYF	TGTGCCAGCAGCCAAGACGCAGATACGCAGTATTTT
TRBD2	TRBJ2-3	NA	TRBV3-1	CASSPFQTSGRCQF	TGTGCCAGCAGCCCTTTCCAAACTAGCGGGAGGTGTCAATTT
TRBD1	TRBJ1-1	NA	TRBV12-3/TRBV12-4	CASSPRGQGRSTEAFF	TGTGCCAGCAGTCCTCGGGGACAGGGTCGGAGCACTGAAGCTTTCTTT
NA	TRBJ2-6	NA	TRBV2	CASSDWAAGANVLTF	TGTGCCAGCAGTGATTGGGCAGCTGGGGCCAACGTCCTGACTTTC
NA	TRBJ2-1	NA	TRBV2	CASSQETSSYNEQFF	TGTGCCAGCAGTCAAGAGACTTCTTCCTACAATGAGCAGTTCTTC
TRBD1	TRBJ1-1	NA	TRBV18	CASSPTGTGATEAFF	TGTGCCAGCTCACCGACCGGGACAGGGGCGACTGAAGCTTTCTTT
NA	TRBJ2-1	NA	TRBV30	CAWSVSEDRGEQFF	TGTGCCTGGAGTGTCTCCGAGGACCGAGGTGAGCAGTTCTTC
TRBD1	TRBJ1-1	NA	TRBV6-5	CASSPDRGENTEAFF	TGTGCCAGCAGTCCGGACAGGGGAGAGAACACTGAAGCTTTCTTT